These T cell receptor beta chains were read from a single sample in a study of blood T cell repertoires in COVID-19. Profiling relied on immunoSEQ multiplex PCR, and the TCRdb table lists in-frame clones only, not all of them. The sample carries 380,000 or so clones, approximately 86% recorded once. Sequenced sample: PBMCs or T cells enriched from blood (not recorded which). The receptors shown here come from a woman between 35 and 50 years old with acute COVID-19. CDR3s include the opening cysteine and the closing phenylalanine or tryptophan. Fields, in order: clone size, J gene, V gene, D gene, CDR3 DNA, CDR3 protein. The D gene is left open where the match is weak. Part of the rows lack a size; the others show once, few, many or a class for expanded clones.

size: few; J: TRBJ2-1; V: TRBV2; D: TRBD2; DNA: TGTGCCAGCAGACTAGCGGGGGGCTTCAATGAGCAGTTCTTC; CDR3: CASRLAGGFNEQFF
size: .; J: TRBJ2-3; V: TRBV14; D: TRBD1; DNA: TGTGCCAGCAGCCAAGGGGTGGTCGGACAGGGGTTCACAGATACGCAGTATTTT; CDR3: CASSQGVVGQGFTDTQYF
size: .; J: TRBJ2-1; V: TRBV11-2; D: TRBD2; DNA: TGTGCCAGCAGGTCTAGCGGAGACAATGAGCAGTTCTTC; CDR3: CASRSSGDNEQFF
size: .; J: TRBJ1-2; V: TRBV7-8; D: TRBD1; DNA: TGTGCCAGCAGCCCGCGGACAGGGGTTCGTGGCTACACCTTC; CDR3: CASSPRTGVRGYTF
size: .; J: TRBJ1-5; V: TRBV5-3; D: TRBD1; DNA: TGTGCCAGAAGCTGCCCGGGACAGAGTCTCAATCAGCCCCAGCATTTT; CDR3: CARSCPGQSLNQPQHF
size: .; J: TRBJ1-6; V: TRBV30; D: .; DNA: TGTGCCTGGAGTACAGGGCTTAACCGCTATAATTCACCCCTCCACTTT; CDR3: CAWSTGLNRYNSPLHF
size: .; J: TRBJ1-2; V: TRBV6-1; D: .; DNA: TGTGCCAGCAGCGAAAGGGGAGGGTACGCGGTCCGATATGGCTACACCTTC; CDR3: CASSERGGYAVRYGYTF
size: .; J: TRBJ2-5; V: TRBV29-1; D: TRBD2; DNA: TGCAGCGTAGAGCGGGGGACTCAAGAGACCCAGTACTTC; CDR3: CSVERGTQETQYF
size: once; J: TRBJ1-2; V: TRBV5-4; D: TRBD1; DNA: TGTGCCAGCAGCTTGAGAACAGGGGCCCTTTATGGCTACACCTTC; CDR3: CASSLRTGALYGYTF
size: .; J: TRBJ1-6; V: TRBV5-1; D: .; DNA: TGCGCCAGCAGCCCCCTCGGAGTAGAGGCTTCACCCCTCCACTTT; CDR3: CASSPLGVEASPLHF
size: .; J: TRBJ2-5; V: TRBV5-4; D: TRBD1; DNA: TGTGCCAGCAGCCCACGGACAGGGTGGCAAGAGACCCAGTACTTC; CDR3: CASSPRTGWQETQYF
size: .; J: TRBJ1-2; V: TRBV2; D: .; DNA: TGTGCCAGCACCGGACAGTTATTTAACTATGGCTACACCTTC; CDR3: CASTGQLFNYGYTF
size: .; J: TRBJ2-3; V: TRBV6-5; D: TRBD2; DNA: TGTGCCAGCGGGGCGGGGGGACCCACAGATACGCAGTATTTT; CDR3: CASGAGGPTDTQYF
size: .; J: TRBJ1-1; V: TRBV11-3; D: .; DNA: TGTGCCAGCAGCCAGGAAACGGACACTGAAGCTTTCTTT; CDR3: CASSQETDTEAFF
size: .; J: TRBJ2-7; V: TRBV10-3; D: TRBD1; DNA: TGTGCCATCAGCCCGGGACAGGGGTCCTACGAGCAGTACTTC; CDR3: CAISPGQGSYEQYF
size: .; J: TRBJ2-7; V: TRBV14; D: .; DNA: TGTGCCAGCAGCCAGCGGCAGGGATACTACGAGCAGTACTTC; CDR3: CASSQRQGYYEQYF
size: .; J: TRBJ1-1; V: TRBV29-1; D: .; DNA: TGCAGCGTTGCCATATTGGGGGGAAGGAACGCTTTCTTT; CDR3: CSVAILGGRNAFF
size: many; J: TRBJ1-3; V: TRBV3-1/TRBV3-2; D: TRBD1; DNA: TGTGCCAGCAGCCTCGACAGGGCCCCTGGAAACACCATATATTTT; CDR3: CASSLDRAPGNTIYF
size: .; J: TRBJ2-1; V: TRBV6-5; D: TRBD2; DNA: TGTGCCAGCAGTCGGACTAGCGGGAGGAATGAGCAGTTCTTC; CDR3: CASSRTSGRNEQFF
size: .; J: TRBJ1-2; V: TRBV5-6; D: .; DNA: TGTGCCAGCAGCTTGGGGCAGGGAACGGATGGCTACACCTTC; CDR3: CASSLGQGTDGYTF
size: .; J: TRBJ2-4; V: TRBV7-9; D: TRBD2; DNA: TGTGCCAGCAGCTTCCTAGCGGGGGGACCCCTAGCCAAAAACATTCAGTACTTC; CDR3: CASSFLAGGPLAKNIQYF
size: .; J: TRBJ1-1; V: TRBV6-5; D: TRBD1; DNA: TGTGCCAGTAGGGACAGGGTGAACACTGAAGCTTTCTTT; CDR3: CASRDRVNTEAFF
size: .; J: TRBJ1-6; V: TRBV18; D: TRBD1; DNA: TGTGCCAGCTCACCGTCGGGACAGAATTCACCCCTCCACTTT; CDR3: CASSPSGQNSPLHF
size: .; J: TRBJ2-2; V: TRBV15; D: .; DNA: TGTGCCACCAGCAGAACTAGAGGGATTACCGGGGAGCTGTTTTTT; CDR3: CATSRTRGITGELFF
size: .; J: TRBJ1-6; V: TRBV6-6; D: .; DNA: TGTGCCAGCAGTTACGGCACGAGGGATTCACCCCTCCACTTT; CDR3: CASSYGTRDSPLHF
size: .; J: TRBJ1-2; V: TRBV4-1; D: .; DNA: TGCGCCAGCAGCCAAGATCCCAGTCACTATGGCTACACCTTC; CDR3: CASSQDPSHYGYTF
size: .; J: TRBJ2-1; V: TRBV4-1; D: TRBD1; DNA: TGCGCCAGCAGCCAAACCCGGGACAGGGCCTACAATGAGCAGTTCTTC; CDR3: CASSQTRDRAYNEQFF
size: .; J: TRBJ2-3; V: TRBV19; D: TRBD2; DNA: TGTGCCAGTAGTGCGCCGGGACTAGCGGGATCTAGCACAGATACGCAGTATTTT; CDR3: CASSAPGLAGSSTDTQYF
size: .; J: TRBJ2-3; V: TRBV4-1; D: .; DNA: TGCGCCAGCAGCCAAATAAGGGGATACGCGCAGTATTTT; CDR3: CASSQIRGYAQYF
size: .; J: TRBJ2-5; V: TRBV7-2; D: .; DNA: TGTGCCAGCAGCTTAGGACGGATCAGGGAGACCCAGTACTTC; CDR3: CASSLGRIRETQYF
size: .; J: TRBJ1-6; V: TRBV13; D: .; DNA: TGTGCCAGCTGGAACAGGGTAGATTCACCCCTCCACTTT; CDR3: CASWNRVDSPLHF
size: .; J: TRBJ2-1; V: TRBV11-2; D: .; DNA: TGTGCCAGCAGCTTAGAATCGGGGTACAATGAGCAGTTCTTC; CDR3: CASSLESGYNEQFF